This T cell receptor (beta chain) emerged from a study of blood T cells in healthy people across ages. Whole-study results and caveats: Long-lived and aged donors differed, with more naive CD4+ cells and higher diversity in the long-lived.

The CDR3 is made up of 17 amino acids. J was trimmed by 6 bases and V by 2 bases; bases with no gene match: 16. The germline CDR1 and CDR2 sequences are DFQATT and SNEGSKA (reference sequence). The authors ran a second PCR of roughly 6 to 11 cycles using a sample-barcoded 5' primer and a J-beta primer mix. The template-switch adaptor was a 5' adaptor with 12 random nucleotides. It tagged each cDNA molecule. Via MiXCR, TCRdb re-called the 5' RACE reads, giving one row per CDR3 protein. The sample lists around 2 million distinct CDR3 sequences; about two fifths were seen once. PBMCs were isolated at a quantity of at least 7 million per sample. Total RNA, at least 5.5 micrograms per sample, came from PBMCs. On this clonotype: The antigen is undetermined.

The sample taken for sequencing was blood. This receptor was taken from a human donor in good health. The genes are TRBV20-1 and TRBJ2-1, with TRBD1 matching 7 bases. CDR3 loop: CSARIFFETGLSNEQFF. CDR3 nucleotides: TGCAGTGCTAGAATTTTTTTTGAGACAGGGCTAAGCAATGAGCAGTTCTTC.